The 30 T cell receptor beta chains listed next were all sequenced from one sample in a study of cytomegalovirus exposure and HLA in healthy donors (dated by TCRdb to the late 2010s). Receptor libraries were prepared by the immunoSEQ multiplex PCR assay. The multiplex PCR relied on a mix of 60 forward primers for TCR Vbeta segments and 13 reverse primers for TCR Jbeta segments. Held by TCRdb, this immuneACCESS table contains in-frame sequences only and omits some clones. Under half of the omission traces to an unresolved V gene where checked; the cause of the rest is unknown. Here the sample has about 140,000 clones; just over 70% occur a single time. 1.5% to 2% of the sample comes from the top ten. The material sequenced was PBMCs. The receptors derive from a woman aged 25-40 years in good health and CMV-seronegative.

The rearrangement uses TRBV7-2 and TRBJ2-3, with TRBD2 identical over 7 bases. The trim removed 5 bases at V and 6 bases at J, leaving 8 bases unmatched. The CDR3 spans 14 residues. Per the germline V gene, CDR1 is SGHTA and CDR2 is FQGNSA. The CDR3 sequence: CASSPWASGDTQYF. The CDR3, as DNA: TGTGCCAGCAGCCCCTGGGCTAGCGGCGATACGCAGTATTTT.

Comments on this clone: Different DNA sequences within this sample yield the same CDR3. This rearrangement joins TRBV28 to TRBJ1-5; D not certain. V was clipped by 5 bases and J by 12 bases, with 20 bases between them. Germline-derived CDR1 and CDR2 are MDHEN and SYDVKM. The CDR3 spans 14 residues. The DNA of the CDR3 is TGTGCCAGCAGTATGGCGGGCCCCGGAAAGCTCCAGCATTTT. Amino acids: CASSMAGPGKLQHF.

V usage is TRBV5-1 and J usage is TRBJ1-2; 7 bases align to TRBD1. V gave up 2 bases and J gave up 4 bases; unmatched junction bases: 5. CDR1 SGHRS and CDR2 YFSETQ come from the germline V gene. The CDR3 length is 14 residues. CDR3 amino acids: CASSLQGGSYGYTF. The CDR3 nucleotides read TGCGCCAGCAGCTTACAAGGGGGCAGCTATGGCTACACCTTC.

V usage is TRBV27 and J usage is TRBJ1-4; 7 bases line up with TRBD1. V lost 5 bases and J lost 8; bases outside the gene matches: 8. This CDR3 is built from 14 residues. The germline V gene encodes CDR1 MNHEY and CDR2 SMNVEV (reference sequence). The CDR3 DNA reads TGTGCCAGCAGTATGACAGGGAAAGGGGAAAAACTGTTTTTT. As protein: CASSMTGKGEKLFF.

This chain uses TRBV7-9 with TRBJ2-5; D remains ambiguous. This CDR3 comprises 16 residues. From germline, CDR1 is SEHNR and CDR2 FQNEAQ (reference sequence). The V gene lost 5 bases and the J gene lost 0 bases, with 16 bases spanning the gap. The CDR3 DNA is TGTGCCAGCAGCCAAGAGTATGCAACCTACCAAGAGACCCAGTACTTC. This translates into CASSQEYATYQETQYF.

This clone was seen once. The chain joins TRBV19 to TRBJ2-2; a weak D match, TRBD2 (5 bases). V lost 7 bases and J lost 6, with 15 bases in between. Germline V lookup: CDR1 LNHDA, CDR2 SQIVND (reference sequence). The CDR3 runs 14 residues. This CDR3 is CASILSVEAGELFF. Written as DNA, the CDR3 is TGTGCCAGTATTCTTTCGGTGGAGGCCGGGGAGCTGTTTTTT.

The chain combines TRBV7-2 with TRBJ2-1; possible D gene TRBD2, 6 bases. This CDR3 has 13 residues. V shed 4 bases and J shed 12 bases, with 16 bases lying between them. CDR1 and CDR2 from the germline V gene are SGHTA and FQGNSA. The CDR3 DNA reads TGTGCCAGCAGCTCGACTAAGGGCGGGGCGCAGTTCTTC. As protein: CASSSTKGGAQFF.

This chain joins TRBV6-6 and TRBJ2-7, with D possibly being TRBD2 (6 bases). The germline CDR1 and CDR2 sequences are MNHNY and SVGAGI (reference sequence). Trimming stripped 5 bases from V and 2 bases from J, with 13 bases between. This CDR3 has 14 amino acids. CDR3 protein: CASSANQRAYEQYV. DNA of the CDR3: TGTGCCAGCAGTGCCAACCAGCGGGCCTACGAGCAGTACGTC.

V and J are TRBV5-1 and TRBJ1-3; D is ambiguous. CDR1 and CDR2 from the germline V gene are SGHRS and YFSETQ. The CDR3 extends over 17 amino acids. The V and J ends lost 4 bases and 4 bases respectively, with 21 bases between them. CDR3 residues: CASSLAPIGVAGNTIYF. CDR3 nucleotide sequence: TGCGCCAGCAGCCTCGCCCCGATCGGGGTGGCAGGAAACACCATATATTTT. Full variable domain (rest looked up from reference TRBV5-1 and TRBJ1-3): KAGVTQTPRYLIKTRGQQVTLSCSPISGHRSVSWYQQTPGQGLQFLFEYFSETQRNKGNFPGRFSGRQFSNSRSEMNVSTLELGDSALYLCASSLAPIGVAGNTIYFGEGSWLTVV.

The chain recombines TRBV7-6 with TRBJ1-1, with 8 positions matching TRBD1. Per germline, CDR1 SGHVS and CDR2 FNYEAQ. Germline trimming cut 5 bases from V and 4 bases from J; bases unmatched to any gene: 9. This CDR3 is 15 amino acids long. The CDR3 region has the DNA TGTGCCAGCAGCGCCCAGACAGGGGAGGTCACTGAAGCTTTCTTT. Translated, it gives CASSAQTGEVTEAFF.

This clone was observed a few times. The DNA of the CDR3 is TGTGCCATCAGTGGGACAGGGGATAATTCACCCCTCCACTTT. Amino acids: CAISGTGDNSPLHF. V gene TRBV10-3 combines with J gene TRBJ1-6; 9 positions agree with TRBD1. The J segment lost 5 bases and the V segment lost 4 bases, leaving 0 bases of the junction unmatched. Germline V CDR1 and CDR2: ENHRY, SYGVKD. The CDR3 covers 14 residues.

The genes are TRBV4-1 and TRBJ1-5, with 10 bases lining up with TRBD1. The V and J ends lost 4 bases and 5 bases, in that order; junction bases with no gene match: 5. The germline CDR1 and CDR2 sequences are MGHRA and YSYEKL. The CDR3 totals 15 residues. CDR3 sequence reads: CASSLSGQGYQPQHF. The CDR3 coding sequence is TGCGCCAGCAGCCTTTCGGGACAGGGGTATCAGCCCCAGCATTTT.

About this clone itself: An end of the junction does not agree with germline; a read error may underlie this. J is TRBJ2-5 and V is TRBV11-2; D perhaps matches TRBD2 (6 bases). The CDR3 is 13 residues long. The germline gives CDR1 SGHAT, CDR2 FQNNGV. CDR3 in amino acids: CASSSGLQESQYF. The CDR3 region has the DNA TGTGCCAGCAGCTCGGGACTCCAAGAGTCCCAGTACTTC.

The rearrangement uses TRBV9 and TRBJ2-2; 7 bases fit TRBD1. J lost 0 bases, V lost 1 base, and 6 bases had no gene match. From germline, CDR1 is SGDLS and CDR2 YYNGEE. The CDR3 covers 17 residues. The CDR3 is CASSVTGTASNTGELFF. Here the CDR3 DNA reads TGTGCCAGCAGCGTAACCGGGACAGCGTCGAACACCGGGGAGCTGTTTTTT.

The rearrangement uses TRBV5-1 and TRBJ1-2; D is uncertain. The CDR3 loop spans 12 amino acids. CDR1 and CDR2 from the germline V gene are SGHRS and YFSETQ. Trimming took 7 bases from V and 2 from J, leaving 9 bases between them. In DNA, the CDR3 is TGCGCCAGCGGCTACAACAACTATGGCTACACCTTC. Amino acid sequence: CASGYNNYGYTF. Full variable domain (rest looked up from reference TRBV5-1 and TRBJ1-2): KAGVTQTPRYLIKTRGQQVTLSCSPISGHRSVSWYQQTPGQGLQFLFEYFSETQRNKGNFPGRFSGRQFSNSRSEMNVSTLELGDSALYLCASGYNNYGYTFGSGTRLTVV.

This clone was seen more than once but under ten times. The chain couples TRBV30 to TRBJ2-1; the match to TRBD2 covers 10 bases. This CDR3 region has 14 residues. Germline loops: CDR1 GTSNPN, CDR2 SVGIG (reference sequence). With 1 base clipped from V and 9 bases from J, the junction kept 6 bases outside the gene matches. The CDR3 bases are TGTGCCTGGAGTGGGCTAGCGGGAGCGGGTGAGCAGTTCTTC. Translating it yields CAWSGLAGAGEQFF.

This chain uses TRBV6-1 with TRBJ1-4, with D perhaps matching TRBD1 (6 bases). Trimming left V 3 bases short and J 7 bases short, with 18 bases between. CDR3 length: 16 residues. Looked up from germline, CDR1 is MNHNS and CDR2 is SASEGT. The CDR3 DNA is TGTGCCAGCAGTGAGCCGAACAGGGTTTTTGGTGAAAAACTGTTTTTT. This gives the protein CASSEPNRVFGEKLFF.

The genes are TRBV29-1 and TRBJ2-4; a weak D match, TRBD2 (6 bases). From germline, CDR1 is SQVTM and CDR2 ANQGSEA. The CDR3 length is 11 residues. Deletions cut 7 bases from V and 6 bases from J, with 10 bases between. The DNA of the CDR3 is TGCAGCGCATTAGCGGTAAACATTCAGTACTTC. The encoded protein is CSALAVNIQYF. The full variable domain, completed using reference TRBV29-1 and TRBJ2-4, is SAVISQKPSRDICQRGTSLTIQCQVDSQVTMMFWYRQQPGQSLTLIATANQGSEATYESGFVIDKFPISRPNLTFSTLTVSNMSPEDSSIYLCSALAVNIQYFGAGTRLSVL.

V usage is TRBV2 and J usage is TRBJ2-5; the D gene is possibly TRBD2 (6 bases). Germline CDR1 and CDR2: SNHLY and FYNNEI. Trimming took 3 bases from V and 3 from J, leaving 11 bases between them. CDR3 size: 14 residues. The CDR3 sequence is CASSDGRLKETQYF. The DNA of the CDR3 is TGTGCCAGCAGTGATGGGAGGCTAAAAGAGACCCAGTACTTC.

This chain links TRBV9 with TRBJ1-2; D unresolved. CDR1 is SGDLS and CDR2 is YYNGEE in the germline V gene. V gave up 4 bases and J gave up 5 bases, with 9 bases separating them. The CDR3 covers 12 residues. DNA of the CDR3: TGTGCCAGCAGCACTGACTCTTATGGCTACACCTTC. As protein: CASSTDSYGYTF.

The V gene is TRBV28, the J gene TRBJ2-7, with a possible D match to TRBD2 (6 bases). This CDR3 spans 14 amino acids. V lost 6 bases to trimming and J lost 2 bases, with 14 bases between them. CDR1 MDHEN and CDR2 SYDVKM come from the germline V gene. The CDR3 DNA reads TGTGCCAGCAGCTTCCGGGACTTCCCCTACGAGCAGTACGTC. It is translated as CASSFRDFPYEQYV.

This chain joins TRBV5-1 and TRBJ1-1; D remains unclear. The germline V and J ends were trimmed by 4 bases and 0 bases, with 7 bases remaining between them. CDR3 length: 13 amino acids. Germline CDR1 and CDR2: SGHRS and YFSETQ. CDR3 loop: CASSEAMNTEAFF. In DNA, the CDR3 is TGCGCCAGCAGCGAGGCCATGAACACTGAAGCTTTCTTT.

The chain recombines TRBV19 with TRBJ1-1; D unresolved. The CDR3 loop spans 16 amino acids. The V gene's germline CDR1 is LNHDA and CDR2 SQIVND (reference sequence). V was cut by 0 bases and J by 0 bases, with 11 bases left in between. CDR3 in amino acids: CASSIDLGRLNTEAFF. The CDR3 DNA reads TGTGCCAGTAGTATAGATCTAGGCCGTTTGAACACTGAAGCTTTCTTT.

In nucleotides, the CDR3 is TGCGCCAGCAGCTTGGAGGGGGGCAATCAGCCCCAGCATTTT. It codes for CASSLEGGNQPQHF. The genes are TRBV5-1 and TRBJ1-5, with a tentative D call TRBD1 (6 bases). The length of the CDR3 is 14 residues. Looked up from germline, CDR1 is SGHRS and CDR2 is YFSETQ. Trimming left V 0 bases short and J 2 bases short, with 6 bases between.

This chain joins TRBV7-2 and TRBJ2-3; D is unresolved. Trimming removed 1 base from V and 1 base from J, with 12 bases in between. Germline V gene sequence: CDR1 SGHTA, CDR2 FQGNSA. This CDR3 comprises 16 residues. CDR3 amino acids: CASSLGHSSGTDTQYF. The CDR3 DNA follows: TGTGCCAGCAGCTTAGGGCACAGTTCTGGCACAGATACGCAGTATTTT. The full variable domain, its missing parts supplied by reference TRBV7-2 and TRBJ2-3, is GAGVSQSPSNKVTEKGKDVELRCDPISGHTALYWYRQSLGQGLEFLIYFQGNSAPDKSGLPSDRFSAERTGGSVSTLTIQRTQQEDSAVYLCASSLGHSSGTDTQYFGPGTRLTVL.

The CDR3, as DNA: TGTGCCAGCTCGCTGGGGCAGGTAGTTAACTATGGCTACACCTTC. This codes for CASSLGQVVNYGYTF. The J gene is TRBJ1-2, the V gene TRBV18; possibly TRBD1 for D (5 bases). The V end lost 6 bases, the J end lost 1 base, and 15 bases lay between the germline ends. The CDR3 has 15 residues. Germline V gene sequence: CDR1 KGHSH, CDR2 LQKENI.

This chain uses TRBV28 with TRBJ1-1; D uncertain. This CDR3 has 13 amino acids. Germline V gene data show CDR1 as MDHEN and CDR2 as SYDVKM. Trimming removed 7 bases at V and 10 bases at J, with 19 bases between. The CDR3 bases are TGTGCCAGCACCTCGGATGTCCTCGGAGGAGCTTTCTTT. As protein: CASTSDVLGGAFF.

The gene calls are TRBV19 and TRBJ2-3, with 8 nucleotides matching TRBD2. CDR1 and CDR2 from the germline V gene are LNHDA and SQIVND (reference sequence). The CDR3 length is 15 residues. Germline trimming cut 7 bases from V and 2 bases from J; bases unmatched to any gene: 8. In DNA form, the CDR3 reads TGTGCCAGTACCCCCACTAGCGGATTCACAGATACGCAGTATTTT. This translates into CASTPTSGFTDTQYF. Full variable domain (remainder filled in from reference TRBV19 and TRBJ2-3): DGGITQSPKYLFRKEGQNVTLSCEQNLNHDAMYWYRQDPGQGLRLIYYSQIVNDFQKGDIAEGYSVSREKKESFPLTVTSAQKNPTAFYLCASTPTSGFTDTQYFGPGTRLTVL.

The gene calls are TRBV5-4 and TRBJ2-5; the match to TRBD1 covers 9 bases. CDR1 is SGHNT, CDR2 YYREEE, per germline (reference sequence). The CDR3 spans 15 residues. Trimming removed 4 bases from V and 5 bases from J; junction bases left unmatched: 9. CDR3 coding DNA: TGTGCCAGCAGCGGGGACAGGGCCGTTATGGAGACCCAGTACTTC. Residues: CASSGDRAVMETQYF. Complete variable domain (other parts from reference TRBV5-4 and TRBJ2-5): ETGVTQSPTHLIKTRGQQVTLRCSSQSGHNTVSWYQQALGQGPQFIFQYYREEENGRGNFPPRFSGLQFPNYSSELNVNALELDDSALYLCASSGDRAVMETQYFGPGTRLLVL.

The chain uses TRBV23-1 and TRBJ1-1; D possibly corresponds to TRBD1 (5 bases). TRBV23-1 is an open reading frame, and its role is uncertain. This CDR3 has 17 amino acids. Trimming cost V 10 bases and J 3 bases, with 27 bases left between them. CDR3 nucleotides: TGCGCCACCTCCTTCCGACAGAAACCCGTAACTCACACTGAAGCTTTCTTT. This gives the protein CATSFRQKPVTHTEAFF.